The 31 T cell receptor beta chains below come from one sample, sequenced in a study of blood T cell repertoires in COVID-19. Measured with immunoSEQ multiplex PCR; TCRdb has only the in-frame clones, and not every one. This table holds under 150,000 clones, 85% found once. The sequenced material came from peripheral blood. These receptor sequences come from a human donor in a cohort sampled during active COVID-19.

The V call is TRBV2, the J call TRBJ1-6; D remains unclear. CDR1 is SNHLY, CDR2 FYNNEI, per germline. The CDR3 sequence is 16 residues long. Trimming shortened V by 5 bases and J by 2 bases, and 13 bases separated the two germline ends. The CDR3: CASSSSPGTYNSPLHF. The CDR3 nucleotides read TGTGCCAGCAGTTCCTCCCCAGGAACCTATAATTCACCCCTCCACTTT.

The CDR3 DNA is TGTGCCAGCAGCGTAGCCACGGGACAGGGTTTTACTGGAAACACCATATATTTT. Its translation: CASSVATGQGFTGNTIYF. The chain recombines TRBV9 with TRBJ1-3, with TRBD1 matching 9 bases. The CDR3 runs 18 residues. CDR1 and CDR2 (germline): SGDLS, YYNGEE. The trim removed 0 bases at V and 2 bases at J, leaving 9 bases unmatched. Together with reference TRBV9 and TRBJ1-3, the CDR3 gives the full variable domain: DSGVTQTPKHLITATGQRVTLRCSPRSGDLSVYWYQQSLDQGLQFLIQYYNGEERAKGNILERFSAQQFPDLHSELNLSSLELGDSALYFCASSVATGQGFTGNTIYFGEGSWLTVV.

This clone was picked up a small number of times. The chain has TRBV6-5 and TRBJ2-7; D call uncertain. Germline-derived CDR1 and CDR2 are MNHEY and SVGAGI. Trimming removed 2 bases at V and 1 base at J, with 9 bases between. The CDR3 runs 14 residues. This chain's CDR3 is CASSYGGQSYEQYF. The CDR3 DNA reads TGTGCCAGCAGTTACGGTGGGCAGTCCTACGAGCAGTACTTC.

V gene TRBV27 combines with J gene TRBJ1-6, with 8 bases aligning to TRBD1. Germline assignment: CDR1 MNHEY and CDR2 SMNVEV (reference sequence). This CDR3 is 16 amino acids long. V dropped 5 bases and J dropped 3; count of bases not matched to a gene: 6. CDR3 sequence: CASSQGQVGYNSPLHF. Written as DNA, the CDR3 is TGTGCCAGCAGTCAGGGACAGGTTGGCTATAATTCACCCCTCCACTTT.

The V gene is TRBV2, the J gene TRBJ2-3; D gene ambiguous. Germline V gives CDR1 SNHLY, CDR2 FYNNEI. Trimming took off 4 bases at V and 9 bases at J, with 5 bases between the two ends. The CDR3 length is 10 residues. The chain's CDR3 is CASSAFTQYF. DNA of the CDR3: TGTGCCAGCAGTGCCTTCACGCAGTATTTT.

In this sample, this clone turned up once. The rearrangement joins TRBV5-1 to TRBJ1-2; 8 bases are shared with TRBD1. V dropped 4 bases and J dropped 3; count of bases not matched to a gene: 2. This CDR3 is 13 amino acids long. Germline CDR1 is SGHRS and CDR2 is YFSETQ. The CDR3 loop is CASSPTGDYGYTF. DNA of the CDR3: TGCGCCAGCAGCCCGACAGGGGACTATGGCTACACCTTC.

CDR3 DNA: TGTGCCAGCAGCTTAGGTACAGGGGGGTGGAACACTGAAGCTTTCTTT. Translating gives CASSLGTGGWNTEAFF. The V call is TRBV11-2, the J call TRBJ1-1, with 8 bases matching TRBD1. The CDR3 length is 16 residues. V lost 1 base, J lost 1 base, and 5 bases stayed unmatched. Germline V gives CDR1 SGHAT, CDR2 FQNNGV.

The chain is built from TRBV7-9 and TRBJ1-4; 9 nucleotides match TRBD1. The CDR3 is made up of 15 amino acids. The germline V gene encodes CDR1 SEHNR and CDR2 FQNEAQ (reference sequence). The ends lost 1 base at V and 10 bases at J; junction bases unmatched: 7. The CDR3 loop is CASSLEGQGTGKLFF. Here the CDR3 DNA reads TGTGCCAGCAGCTTAGAGGGACAGGGTACGGGAAAACTGTTTTTT.

The V and J genes are TRBV9 and TRBJ2-3; the D gene is possibly TRBD2 (5 bases). The CDR3 runs 15 residues. V lost 3 bases, J lost 0 bases, and 11 bases lay in between. Germline loops: CDR1 SGDLS, CDR2 YYNGEE. CDR3 DNA: TGTGCCAGCAGCGCCGAGCGGACTAGCACAGATACGCAGTATTTT. This translates into CASSAERTSTDTQYF.

CDR3 protein: CASSQTTGGIEKLFF. The CDR3 nucleotides read TGTGCCAGCAGCCAAACTACAGGTGGGATTGAAAAACTGTTTTTT. The chain links TRBV4-2 to TRBJ1-4; D is perhaps TRBD1 (5 bases). The germline V and J ends were trimmed by 2 bases and 7 bases, with 14 bases remaining between them. There are 15 residues in the CDR3. Germline V gene data show CDR1 as LGHNA and CDR2 as YNFKEQ.

V and J are TRBV10-3 and TRBJ1-1; D not certain. The CDR3 contains 13 residues. V was clipped by 4 bases and J by 1 base, with 7 bases between them. The germline gives CDR1 ENHRY, CDR2 SYGVKD. The CDR3 DNA reads TGTGCCATCAGTGGAGCCCAGAACACTGAAGCTTTCTTT. Translated, it gives CAISGAQNTEAFF.

The chain combines TRBV7-9 with TRBJ1-5; no clear D gene. This CDR3 has 11 residues. The germline CDR1 and CDR2 sequences are SEHNR and FQNEAQ (reference sequence). Trimming stripped 5 bases from V and 9 bases from J, with 8 bases between. The CDR3 loop is CASSHAGPQHF. The CDR3 coding sequence is TGTGCCAGCAGCCATGCGGGGCCCCAGCATTTT. The variable domain in full, completed from reference TRBV7-9 and TRBJ1-5, reads DTGVSQNPRHKITKRGQNVTFRCDPISEHNRLYWYRQTLGQGPEFLTYFQNEAQLEKSRLLSDRFSAERPKGSFSTLEIQRTEQGDSAMYLCASSHAGPQHFGDGTRLSIL.

This chain joins TRBV5-4 and TRBJ1-1, with TRBD1 as a possible D gene (5 bases). Trimming shortened V by 4 bases and J by 4 bases, and 14 bases separated the two germline ends. Germline V gene lookup returns CDR1 SGHNT and CDR2 YYREEE (reference sequence). This CDR3 has 14 residues. Here the CDR3 reads CASSVKGAVTEAFF. CDR3 DNA: TGTGCCAGCAGCGTGAAAGGGGCGGTCACTGAAGCTTTCTTT.

The rearrangement links TRBV30 to TRBJ2-7; 8 bases align to TRBD2. Germline trimming cut 0 bases from V and 2 bases from J; bases unmatched to any gene: 3. The CDR3 covers 14 residues. CDR1 and CDR2 (germline): GTSNPN, SVGIG (reference sequence). The CDR3 DNA is TGTGCCTGGAGTGTAGGCGGGGGGACCTACGAGCAGTACTTC. Translation: CAWSVGGGTYEQYF.

V gene TRBV6-6 combines with J gene TRBJ1-5; D perhaps matches TRBD1 (6 bases). The germline V and J ends were trimmed by 0 bases and 9 bases, with 12 bases remaining between them. CDR3 size: 14 residues. Looked up from germline, CDR1 is MNHNY and CDR2 is SVGAGI (reference sequence). The CDR3 DNA reads as TGTGCCAGCAGTTACTCAGGGGGAGACGGGCCCCAGCATTTT. Translation gives CASSYSGGDGPQHF.

This chain uses TRBV3-1 (or the pseudogene TRBV3-2) with TRBJ2-3; 11 bases map to TRBD2. Germline trimming cut 6 bases from V and 5 bases from J; bases unmatched to any gene: 4. The CDR3 covers 14 residues. Germline-derived CDR1 and CDR2 are LGHDT and YNNKEL (reference sequence). Here the CDR3 reads CASRKLAGEDTQYF. The CDR3 nucleotides read TGTGCCAGCAGGAAACTAGCGGGGGAAGATACGCAGTATTTT.

The chain couples TRBV7-2 to TRBJ2-1; D unresolved. This CDR3 is built from 16 residues. Germline CDR1 reads SGHTA; CDR2 reads FQGNSA. Trimming removed 1 base at V and 3 bases at J, with 13 bases between. CDR3 residues: CASSLGPSPGYNEQFF. In DNA form, the CDR3 reads TGTGCCAGCAGCTTAGGCCCCTCGCCGGGCTACAATGAGCAGTTCTTC.

To note about this clone: Within the sample, other DNA sequences also encode this same CDR3. J is TRBJ1-1 and V is TRBV3-1 (or the pseudogene TRBV3-2); D uncertain. Germline assignment: CDR1 LGHDT and CDR2 YNNKEL (reference sequence). The CDR3 is 14 amino acids. V lost 1 base and J 1 base, leaving 7 bases between the germline ends. This chain's CDR3 is CASSQVEGNTEAFF. The CDR3 DNA follows: TGTGCCAGCAGCCAAGTTGAGGGGAACACTGAAGCTTTCTTT.

The chain joins TRBV7-2 to TRBJ1-4; a weak D match, TRBD1 (5 bases). Per the germline V gene, CDR1 is SGHTA and CDR2 is FQGNSA. The CDR3 length is 17 residues. The ends were cut back, 5 bases at V and 3 bases at J, with 19 bases in the middle. CDR3 coding DNA: TGTGCCAGCAGCCCGAATTCCCCAGGGTTTGCTAATGAAAAACTGTTTTTT. As protein: CASSPNSPGFANEKLFF.

The V and J genes are TRBV4-1 and TRBJ2-5, with TRBD1 as a possible D gene (6 bases). The CDR3 spans 14 residues. The V end was cut by 4 bases, the J end by 5 bases, with 14 bases between. Germline CDR1 MGHRA, CDR2 YSYEKL. This CDR3 is CASSPAGVWETQYF. The DNA of the CDR3 is TGCGCCAGCAGCCCAGCAGGGGTATGGGAGACCCAGTACTTC.

This sequence joins TRBV6-5 and TRBJ2-5; 10 bases match TRBD1. Germline trimming cut 4 bases from V and 1 base from J; bases unmatched to any gene: 3. Germline V gene data show CDR1 as MNHEY and CDR2 as SVGAGI. This CDR3 has 15 residues. The CDR3 DNA sequence: TGTGCCAGCAGTTTACGGACAGGGGGCCAAGAGACCCAGTACTTC. Protein sequence: CASSLRTGGQETQYF.

This rearrangement joins TRBV9 to TRBJ1-4, with TRBD1 matching over 10 bases. V shed 4 bases, J shed 6 bases, and the junction held 9 bases outside the gene matches. The CDR3 totals 16 residues. Germline loops: CDR1 SGDLS, CDR2 YYNGEE. The CDR3 DNA is TGTGCCAGCAGCAGCGGACAGGGGGGGTTAGATGAAAAACTGTTTTTT. Amino acids: CASSSGQGGLDEKLFF. Together with reference TRBV9 and TRBJ1-4, the CDR3 gives the full variable domain: DSGVTQTPKHLITATGQRVTLRCSPRSGDLSVYWYQQSLDQGLQFLIQYYNGEERAKGNILERFSAQQFPDLHSELNLSSLELGDSALYFCASSSGQGGLDEKLFFGSGTQLSVL.

V gene TRBV7-9 combines with J gene TRBJ2-1; TRBD2 aligns across 8 bases. V shed 1 base, J shed 6 bases, and the junction held 5 bases outside the gene matches. From germline, CDR1 is SEHNR and CDR2 FQNEAQ (reference sequence). The length of the CDR3 is 15 residues. The CDR3 coding sequence is TGTGCCAGCAGCTTAGGGGGCGGGGGGCCCAATGAGCAGTTCTTC. Translating it yields CASSLGGGGPNEQFF.

V and J are TRBV7-2 and TRBJ1-4; possible D gene TRBD1, 6 bases. The V end lost 1 base, the J end lost 8 bases, and 17 bases lay between the germline ends. Germline CDR1 is SGHTA and CDR2 is FQGNSA. CDR3 length: 16 residues. The CDR3 spells CASSLGGSGGAEKLFF. CDR3 bases: TGTGCCAGCAGCTTAGGAGGGTCGGGGGGCGCCGAAAAACTGTTTTTT.

V and J are TRBV15 and TRBJ1-1; tentatively, D is TRBD1 (6 bases). The CDR3 covers 15 residues. V shed 8 bases and J shed 1 base, with 17 bases lying between them. Germline CDR1 reads LNHNV; CDR2 reads YYDKDF (reference sequence). CDR3 in DNA: TGTGCCACCCTGGGGGCAGGGAGACCGAACACTGAAGCTTTCTTT. It specifies CATLGAGRPNTEAFF.

V gene TRBV6-4 combines with J gene TRBJ2-7, with 8 bases matching TRBD1. CDR3 length: 14 amino acids. With V trimmed by 5 bases and J by 3 bases, 6 bases remained unmatched. Looked up from germline, CDR1 is MRHNA and CDR2 is SNTAGT. CDR3 region: CASSLGQALYEQYF. As DNA, the CDR3 is TGTGCCAGCAGTCTGGGACAGGCCCTCTACGAGCAGTACTTC.

The genes are TRBV5-1 and TRBJ2-1; 7 bases line up with TRBD1. Germline trimming cut 3 bases from V and 3 bases from J; bases unmatched to any gene: 0. CDR1 is SGHRS, CDR2 YFSETQ, per germline. The CDR3 has 13 amino acids. The CDR3 reads CASSWDSYNEQFF. The CDR3 DNA follows: TGCGCCAGCAGCTGGGACAGCTACAATGAGCAGTTCTTC.

This chain uses TRBV5-5 with TRBJ2-7; D is perhaps TRBD1 (6 bases). The CDR3 contains 14 residues. Trimming took off 3 bases at V and 2 bases at J, with 12 bases between the two ends. Germline V gene sequence: CDR1 SGHKS, CDR2 YYEKEE (reference sequence). Written as DNA, the CDR3 is TGTGCCAGCAGCTCCTCTTGGACAGCCTACGAGCAGTACTTC. Translating it yields CASSSSWTAYEQYF. Supplemented by reference TRBV5-5 and TRBJ2-7, the full variable domain reads DAGVTQSPTHLIKTRGQQVTLRCSPISGHKSVSWYQQVLGQGPQFIFQYYEKEERGRGNFPDRFSARQFPNYSSELNVNALLLGDSALYLCASSSSWTAYEQYFGPGTRLTVT.

The chain carries TRBV7-3 and TRBJ2-1; TRBD1 is a possible D gene (6 bases). Trimming left V 4 bases short and J 6 bases short, with 16 bases between. Germline V CDR1 and CDR2: SGHTA, FQGTGA. The CDR3 length is 15 residues. The CDR3 region is CASSSQGLSGNEQFF. The CDR3 bases are TGTGCCAGCAGCTCGCAGGGGCTCTCGGGCAATGAGCAGTTCTTC.

This sequence joins TRBV9 and TRBJ2-7; TRBD1 matches at 11 bases. There are 16 residues in the CDR3. CDR1 SGDLS and CDR2 YYNGEE come from the germline V gene. J gave up 2 bases and V 4 bases, and 8 bases lay outside the gene matches. CDR3 amino acids: CASSPRPGQGAYEQYF. DNA for the CDR3: TGTGCCAGCAGCCCCCGCCCGGGACAGGGGGCCTACGAGCAGTACTTC. Combining the CDR3 with reference TRBV9 and TRBJ2-7 gives the whole variable domain DSGVTQTPKHLITATGQRVTLRCSPRSGDLSVYWYQQSLDQGLQFLIQYYNGEERAKGNILERFSAQQFPDLHSELNLSSLELGDSALYFCASSPRPGQGAYEQYFGPGTRLTVT.

The chain employs TRBV21-1 and TRBJ2-3; the listed D gene, TRBD2, was not tested against the DNA. TRBV21-1 has pseudogene status. There are 12 residues in the CDR3. CDR3 DNA sequence: TGTGCCAGCAGCCAAACTAGCAAAACGCAGTATTTT. This codes for CASSQTSKTQYF.